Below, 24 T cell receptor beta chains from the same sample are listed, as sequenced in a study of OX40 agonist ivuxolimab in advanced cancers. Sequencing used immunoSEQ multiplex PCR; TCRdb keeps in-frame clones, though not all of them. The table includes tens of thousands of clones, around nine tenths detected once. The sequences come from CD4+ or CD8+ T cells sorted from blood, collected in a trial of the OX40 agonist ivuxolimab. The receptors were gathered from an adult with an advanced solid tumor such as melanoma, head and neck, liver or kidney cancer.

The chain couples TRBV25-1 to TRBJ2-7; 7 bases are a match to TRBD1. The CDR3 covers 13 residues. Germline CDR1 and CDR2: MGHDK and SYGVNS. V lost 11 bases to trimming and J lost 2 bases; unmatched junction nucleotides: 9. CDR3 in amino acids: CASEGDSTYEQYF. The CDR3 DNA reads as TGTGCCTCCGAGGGGGACAGTACCTACGAGCAGTACTTC.

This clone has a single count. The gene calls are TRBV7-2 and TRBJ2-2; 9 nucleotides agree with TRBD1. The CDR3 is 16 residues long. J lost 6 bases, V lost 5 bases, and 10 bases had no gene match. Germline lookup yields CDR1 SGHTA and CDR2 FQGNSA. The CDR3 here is CASSPDGDRVSGELFF. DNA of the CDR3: TGTGCCAGCAGCCCAGACGGGGACAGGGTCTCCGGGGAGCTGTTTTTT.

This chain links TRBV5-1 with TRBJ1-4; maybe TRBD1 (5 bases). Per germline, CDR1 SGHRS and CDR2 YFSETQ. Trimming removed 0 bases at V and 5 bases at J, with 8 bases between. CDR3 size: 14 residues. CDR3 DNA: TGCGCCAGCAGCTTGGGGGGCAGGAATGAAAAACTGTTTTTT. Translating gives CASSLGGRNEKLFF.

The chain's CDR3 is CASSLGPGTTNEKLFF. As DNA, the CDR3 is TGTGCCAGCAGCTTAGGGCCGGGGACAACTAATGAAAAACTGTTTTTT. This chain connects TRBV7-9 to TRBJ1-4; no firm D call. The CDR3 totals 16 residues. Trimming removed 1 base from V and 0 bases from J, with 9 bases in between. Germline V gene data show CDR1 as SEHNR and CDR2 as FQNEAQ (reference sequence).

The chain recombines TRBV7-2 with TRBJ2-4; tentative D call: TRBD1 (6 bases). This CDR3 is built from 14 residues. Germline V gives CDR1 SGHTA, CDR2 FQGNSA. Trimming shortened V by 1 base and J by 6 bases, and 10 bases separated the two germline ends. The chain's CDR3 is CASSLEGTPNIQYF. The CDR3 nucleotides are TGTGCCAGCAGCTTAGAGGGGACACCAAACATTCAGTACTTC.

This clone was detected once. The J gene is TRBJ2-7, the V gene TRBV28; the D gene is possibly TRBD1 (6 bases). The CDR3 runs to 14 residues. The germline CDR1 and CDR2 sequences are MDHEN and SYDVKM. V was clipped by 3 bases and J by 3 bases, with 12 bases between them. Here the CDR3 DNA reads TGTGCCAGCAGTTTGTTACAGGGAAGCTACGAGCAGTACTTC. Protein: CASSLLQGSYEQYF.

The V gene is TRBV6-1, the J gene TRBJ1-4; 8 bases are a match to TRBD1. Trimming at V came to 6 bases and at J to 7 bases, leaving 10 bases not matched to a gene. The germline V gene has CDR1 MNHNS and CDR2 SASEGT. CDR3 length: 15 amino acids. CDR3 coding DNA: TGTGCCAGCAGGGCGGCCGGGACAGGTTTTGAAAAACTGTTTTTT. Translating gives CASRAAGTGFEKLFF.

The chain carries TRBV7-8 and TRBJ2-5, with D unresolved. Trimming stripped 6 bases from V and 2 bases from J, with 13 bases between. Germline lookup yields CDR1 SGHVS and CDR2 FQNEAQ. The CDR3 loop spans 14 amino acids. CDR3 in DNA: TGTGCCAGCAGGCGTCAGGTGGGACAAGAGACCCAGTACTTC. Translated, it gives CASRRQVGQETQYF.

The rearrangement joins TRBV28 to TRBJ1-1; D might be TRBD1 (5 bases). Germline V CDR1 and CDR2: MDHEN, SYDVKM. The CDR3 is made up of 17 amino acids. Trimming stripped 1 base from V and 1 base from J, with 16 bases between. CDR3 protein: CASSLSIGGVGNTEAFF. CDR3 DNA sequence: TGTGCCAGCAGTTTATCCATCGGGGGGGTCGGGAACACTGAAGCTTTCTTT.

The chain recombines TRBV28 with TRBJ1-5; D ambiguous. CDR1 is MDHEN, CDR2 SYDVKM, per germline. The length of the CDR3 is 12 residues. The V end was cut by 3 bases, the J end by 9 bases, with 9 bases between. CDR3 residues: CASSFRTTPQHF. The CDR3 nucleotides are TGTGCCAGCAGTTTTAGGACTACGCCCCAGCATTTT.

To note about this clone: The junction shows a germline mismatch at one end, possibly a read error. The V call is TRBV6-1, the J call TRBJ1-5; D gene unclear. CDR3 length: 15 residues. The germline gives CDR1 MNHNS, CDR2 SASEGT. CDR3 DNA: TGTGCCAGCAGGGAAGACAAAAGTAGGAATCAGCCCCAGCATTTT. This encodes CASREDKSRNQPQHF.

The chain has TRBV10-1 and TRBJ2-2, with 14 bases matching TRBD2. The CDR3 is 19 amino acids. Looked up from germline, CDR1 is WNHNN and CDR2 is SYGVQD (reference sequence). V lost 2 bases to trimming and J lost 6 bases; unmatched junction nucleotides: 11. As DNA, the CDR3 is TGCGCCAGCAGTGAGACCCCGGGACTAGCGGGAGTTTTATCCGGGGAGCTGTTTTTT. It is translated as CASSETPGLAGVLSGELFF.

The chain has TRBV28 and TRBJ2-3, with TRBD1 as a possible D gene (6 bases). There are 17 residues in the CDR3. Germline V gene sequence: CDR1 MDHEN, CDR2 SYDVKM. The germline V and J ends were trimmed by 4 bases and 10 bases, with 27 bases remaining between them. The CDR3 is CASSSPLGGESPLAQYF. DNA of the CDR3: TGTGCCAGCAGTTCCCCTTTAGGGGGAGAGAGTCCGCTTGCGCAGTATTTT.

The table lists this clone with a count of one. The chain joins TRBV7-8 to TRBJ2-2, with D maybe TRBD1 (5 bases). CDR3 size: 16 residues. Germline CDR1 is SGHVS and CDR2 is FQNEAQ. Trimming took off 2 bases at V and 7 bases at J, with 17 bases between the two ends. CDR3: CASSLSRANGHGELFF. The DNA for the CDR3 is TGTGCCAGCAGCTTAAGCAGGGCAAACGGCCACGGGGAGCTGTTTTTT.

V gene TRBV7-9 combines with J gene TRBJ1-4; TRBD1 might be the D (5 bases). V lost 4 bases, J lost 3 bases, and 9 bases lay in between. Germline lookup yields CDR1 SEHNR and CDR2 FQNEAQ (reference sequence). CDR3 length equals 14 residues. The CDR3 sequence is CASSYRTANEKLFF. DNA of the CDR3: TGTGCCAGCAGCTACAGGACGGCTAATGAAAAACTGTTTTTT.

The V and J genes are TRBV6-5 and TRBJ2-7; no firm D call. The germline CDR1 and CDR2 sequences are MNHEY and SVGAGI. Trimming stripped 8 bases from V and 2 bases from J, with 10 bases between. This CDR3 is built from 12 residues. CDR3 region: CASSPNPYEQYF. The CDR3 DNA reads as TGTGCCAGCTCCCCGAATCCCTACGAGCAGTACTTC.

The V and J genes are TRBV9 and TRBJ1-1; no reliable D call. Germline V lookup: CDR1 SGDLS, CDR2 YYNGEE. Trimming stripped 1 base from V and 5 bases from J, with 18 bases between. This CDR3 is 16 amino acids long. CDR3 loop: CASSVNEAPVGTEAFF. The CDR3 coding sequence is TGTGCCAGCAGCGTAAATGAGGCCCCGGTTGGGACTGAAGCTTTCTTT.

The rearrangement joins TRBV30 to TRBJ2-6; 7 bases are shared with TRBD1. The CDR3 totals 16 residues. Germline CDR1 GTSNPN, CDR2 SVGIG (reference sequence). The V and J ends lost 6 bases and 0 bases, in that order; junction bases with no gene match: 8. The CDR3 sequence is CACDRVPPSGANVLTF. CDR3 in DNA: TGTGCCTGCGACAGGGTTCCACCCTCTGGGGCCAACGTCCTGACTTTC.

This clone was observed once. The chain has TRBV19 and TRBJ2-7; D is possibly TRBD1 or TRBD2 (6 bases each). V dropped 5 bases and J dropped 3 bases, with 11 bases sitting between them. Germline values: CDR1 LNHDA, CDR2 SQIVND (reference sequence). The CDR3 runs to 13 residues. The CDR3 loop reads CASSVGGGYEQYF. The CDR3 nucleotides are TGTGCCAGTAGTGTCGGGGGCGGCTACGAGCAGTACTTC.

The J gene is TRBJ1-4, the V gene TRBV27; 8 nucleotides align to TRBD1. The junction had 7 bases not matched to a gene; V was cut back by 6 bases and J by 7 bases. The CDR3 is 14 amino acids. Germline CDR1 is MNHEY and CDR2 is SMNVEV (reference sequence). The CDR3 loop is CASRRQGQGEKLFF. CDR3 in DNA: TGTGCCAGCAGAAGACAGGGGCAAGGTGAAAAACTGTTTTTT. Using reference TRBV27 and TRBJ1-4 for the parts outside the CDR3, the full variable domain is EAQVTQNPRYLITVTGKKLTVTCSQNMNHEYMSWYRQDPGLGLRQIYYSMNVEVTDKGDVPEGYKVSRKEKRNFPLILESPSPNQTSLYFCASRRQGQGEKLFFGSGTQLSVL.

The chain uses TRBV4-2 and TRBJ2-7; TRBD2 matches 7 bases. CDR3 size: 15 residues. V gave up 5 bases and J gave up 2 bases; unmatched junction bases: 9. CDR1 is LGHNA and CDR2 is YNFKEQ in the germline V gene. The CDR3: CASSREAGAPYEQYF. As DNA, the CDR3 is TGTGCCAGCAGCAGGGAGGCGGGAGCACCCTACGAGCAGTACTTC.

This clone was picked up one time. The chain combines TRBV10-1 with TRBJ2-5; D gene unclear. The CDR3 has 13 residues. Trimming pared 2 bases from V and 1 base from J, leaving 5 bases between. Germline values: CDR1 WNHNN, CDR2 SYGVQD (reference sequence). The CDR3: CASSEGPQETQYF. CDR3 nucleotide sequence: TGCGCCAGCAGTGAGGGACCCCAAGAGACCCAGTACTTC.

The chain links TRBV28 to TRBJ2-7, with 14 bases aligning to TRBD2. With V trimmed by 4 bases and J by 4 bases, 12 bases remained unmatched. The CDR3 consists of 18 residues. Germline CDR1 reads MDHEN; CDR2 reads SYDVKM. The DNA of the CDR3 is TGTGCCAGCAGTTCTACGCTCGGGACTAGCGGGAGCTCTTACGAGCAGTACTTC. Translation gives CASSSTLGTSGSSYEQYF.

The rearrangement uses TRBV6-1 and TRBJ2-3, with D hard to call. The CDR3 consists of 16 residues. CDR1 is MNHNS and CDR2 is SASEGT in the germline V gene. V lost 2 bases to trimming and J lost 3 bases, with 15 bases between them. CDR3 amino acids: CASSEWFYVGTDTQYF. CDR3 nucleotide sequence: TGTGCCAGCAGTGAATGGTTTTATGTGGGTACAGATACGCAGTATTTT.